This T cell receptor (beta chain) stems from a study of OX40 agonist ivuxolimab in advanced cancers. About the research overall: Partial responses were achieved by three patients: one hepatocellular carcinoma, two cutaneous melanoma.

Trimming took off 6 bases at V and 9 bases at J, with 15 bases between the two ends. This CDR3 is 12 amino acids long. Germline V gene sequence: CDR1 ENHRY, CDR2 SYGVKD. Some clones are missing from TCRdb's copy, which holds only in-frame ones; the method was immunoSEQ multiplex PCR. The repertoire holds approximately 71,000 clones, with roughly 84% as singletons. The sample consisted of CD4+ or CD8+ T cells sorted from blood, taken in a trial of the OX40 agonist ivuxolimab. This clonotype was obtained from an adult with an advanced solid tumor such as melanoma, head and neck, liver or kidney cancer. This chain uses TRBV10-3 with TRBJ2-7, with D tentatively TRBD2 (6 bases). CDR3 bases: TGTGCCATCAGAGACGGCGGGGCCGGGCAGTACTTC. Translated: CAIRDGGAGQYF.